This entry lists 18 T cell receptor beta chains sequenced from one sample in a study of cytomegalovirus exposure and HLA in healthy donors. It was with 60 Vbeta and 13 Jbeta primers that the PCR ran. Libraries were prepared by immunoSEQ multiplex PCR; TCRdb keeps only in-frame clonotypes and omits some of them. Found here are 90,000 to 150,000 clones, roughly four fifths of them singletons; the top ten hold around 15%. What was sequenced was PBMCs. The receptors were gathered from a man aged 50-59 years in good health and CMV-seropositive.

V and J are TRBV18 and TRBJ2-5; D not resolved. Trimming shortened V by 0 bases and J by 7 bases, and 6 bases separated the two germline ends. This CDR3 is built from 12 residues. Germline values: CDR1 KGHSH, CDR2 LQKENI. The DNA for the CDR3 is TGTGCCAGCTCACCACCCGAGCGGACCCAGTACTTC. Encoded protein: CASSPPERTQYF. The variable domain in full, with the rest retrieved from reference TRBV18 and TRBJ2-5, is NAGVMQNPRHLVRRRGQEARLRCSPMKGHSHVYWYRQLPEEGLKFMVYLQKENIIDESGMPKERFSAEFPKEGPSILRIQQVVRGDSAAYFCASSPPERTQYFGPGTRLLVL.

This chain links TRBV2 with TRBJ1-2; D not resolved. Looked up from germline, CDR1 is SNHLY and CDR2 is FYNNEI. V dropped 2 bases and J dropped 3 bases, with 4 bases sitting between them. This CDR3 region has 12 residues. This CDR3 is CASSETDYGYTF. CDR3 sequence (DNA): TGTGCCAGCAGTGAAACAGACTATGGCTACACCTTC.

The chain links TRBV4-1 to TRBJ1-6, with TRBD1 identical over 8 bases. This CDR3 region has 17 residues. Trimming removed 4 bases from V and 7 bases from J; junction bases left unmatched: 12. The germline V gene has CDR1 MGHRA and CDR2 YSYEKL. CDR3 coding DNA: TGCGCCAGCAGCCCAGGGGGGCAGGGGGCACGAAATTCACCCCTCCACTTT. This sequence encodes CASSPGGQGARNSPLHF.

The chain joins TRBV10-3 to TRBJ2-7; 11 bases map to TRBD2. The CDR3 consists of 15 residues. Trimming cost V 2 bases and J 5 bases; bases outside gene matches: 5. Germline loops: CDR1 ENHRY, CDR2 SYGVKD. CDR3 DNA sequence: TGTGCCATCAGTGAGGCTAGCGGGAGGATCCACGAGCAGTACTTC. Translation: CAISEASGRIHEQYF.

The chain uses TRBV6-5 and TRBJ2-7; 9 bases line up with TRBD1. The CDR3 is 15 amino acids. The ends lost 5 bases at V and 0 bases at J; junction bases unmatched: 5. CDR1 and CDR2 (germline): MNHEY, SVGAGI. The CDR3 sequence is CASSIRDRASYEQYF. The CDR3 nucleotides read TGTGCCAGCAGTATCAGGGACAGGGCCTCCTACGAGCAGTACTTC.

This clone appeared a few times. The chain joins TRBV29-1 to TRBJ1-5, with a possible D match to TRBD1 (5 bases). Germline V gives CDR1 SQVTM, CDR2 ANQGSEA. CDR3 length equals 13 residues. V lost 1 base, J lost 7 bases, and 11 bases lay in between. CDR3 sequence: CSVEGGGGQPQHF. The DNA for the CDR3 is TGCAGCGTTGAAGGCGGGGGTGGACAGCCCCAGCATTTT.

About this clone: This specimen includes other DNA sequences encoding the same CDR3. DNA of the CDR3: TGTGCCAGCAGTTCGGGACTAGCGGGGGGCCAAGAGACCCAGTACTTC. It translates to CASSSGLAGGQETQYF. The chain joins TRBV27 to TRBJ2-5; TRBD2 matches at 15 bases. CDR3 length: 16 residues. With V trimmed by 4 bases and J by 1 base, 1 base remained unmatched. Germline CDR1 is MNHEY and CDR2 is SMNVEV (reference sequence).

This chain uses TRBV25-1 with TRBJ2-3, with 11 bases fitting TRBD2. The CDR3 sequence is 16 residues long. V shed 1 base, J shed 3 bases, and the junction held 3 bases outside the gene matches. The germline gives CDR1 MGHDK, CDR2 SYGVNS. DNA of the CDR3: TGTGCCAGCAGTGAATCTAGCGGGAGGAGGACAGATACGCAGTATTTT. This gives the protein CASSESSGRRTDTQYF.

The rearrangement uses TRBV27 and TRBJ1-2; D unresolved. This CDR3 is 12 amino acids long. Between the trimmed V and J ends, which lost 2 bases and 5 bases, there was a span of 6 bases. Germline V gives CDR1 MNHEY, CDR2 SMNVEV (reference sequence). For the CDR3, the DNA is TGTGCCAGCAGTTTAGCGGGTTATGGCTACACCTTC. Translation gives CASSLAGYGYTF.

This sequence joins TRBV2 and TRBJ2-7; maybe TRBD1 (5 bases). Germline loops: CDR1 SNHLY, CDR2 FYNNEI. Trimming took 7 bases from V and 6 from J, leaving 19 bases between them. The CDR3 loop spans 14 amino acids. CDR3 sequence: CASTGQSWVGEQYF. The CDR3 DNA follows: TGTGCCAGCACCGGACAATCGTGGGTCGGCGAGCAGTACTTC.

The V gene is TRBV4-1, the J gene TRBJ2-2, with 9 bases fitting TRBD1. The germline V gene encodes CDR1 MGHRA and CDR2 YSYEKL. CDR3 size: 18 residues. The ends lost 1 base at V and 4 bases at J; junction bases unmatched: 10. The CDR3 sequence is CASSQGGRTGALTGELFF. CDR3 nucleotide sequence: TGCGCCAGCAGCCAAGGGGGGCGGACAGGGGCCCTCACCGGGGAGCTGTTTTTT.

This clone showed up just once. The chain employs TRBV6-6 and TRBJ1-5; maybe TRBD1 (5 bases). Germline-derived CDR1 and CDR2 are MNHNY and SVGAGI (reference sequence). This CDR3 is 16 amino acids long. V was pared by 4 bases and J by 3 bases, with 16 bases between. CDR3 sequence: CASSSPGGFPNQPQHF. As DNA, the CDR3 is TGTGCCAGCAGTTCCCCGGGGGGGTTCCCCAATCAGCCCCAGCATTTT.

This clone showed up just a few times. The chain is built from TRBV28 and TRBJ2-1, with TRBD2 identical over 7 bases. CDR3 length: 16 residues. Germline V lookup: CDR1 MDHEN, CDR2 SYDVKM. J was trimmed by 7 bases and V by 3 bases; bases with no gene match: 12. Here the CDR3 reads CASSFSLGGRNNEQFF. CDR3 DNA sequence: TGTGCCAGCAGTTTCTCTCTTGGCGGGAGAAATAATGAGCAGTTCTTC. Full variable domain (outside the CDR3, taken from reference TRBV28 and TRBJ2-1): DVKVTQSSRYLVKRTGEKVFLECVQDMDHENMFWYRQDPGLGLRLIYFSYDVKMKEKGDIPEGYSVSREKKERFSLILESASTNQTSMYLCASSFSLGGRNNEQFFGPGTRLTVL.

The chain joins TRBV7-2 to TRBJ2-5; D might be TRBD1 (6 bases). The CDR3 extends over 14 amino acids. CDR1 and CDR2 (germline): SGHTA, FQGNSA. The ends were cut back, 5 bases at V and 5 bases at J, with 15 bases in the middle. For the CDR3, the DNA is TGTGCCAGCAGCGTCCAGGGGCGGTGGGAGACCCAGTACTTC. Protein sequence: CASSVQGRWETQYF.

The genes are TRBV5-4 and TRBJ2-6; no reliable D call. Trimming pared 0 bases from V and 1 base from J, leaving 8 bases between. Germline lookup yields CDR1 SGHNT and CDR2 YYREEE (reference sequence). There are 16 residues in the CDR3. The CDR3 protein is CASSLAVVSGANVLTF. CDR3 coding DNA: TGTGCCAGCAGCTTGGCCGTCGTTTCTGGGGCCAACGTCCTGACTTTC.

This clone has more than one count but fewer than ten. This chain links TRBV5-4 with TRBJ2-1; 7 bases are shared with TRBD1. The CDR3 extends over 14 amino acids. Germline V gene data show CDR1 as SGHNT and CDR2 as YYREEE (reference sequence). V was clipped by 4 bases and J by 0 bases; unmatched bases: 1. CDR3 nucleotide sequence: TGTGCCAGCAGCCGGGACAGCTCCTACAATGAGCAGTTCTTC. It translates to CASSRDSSYNEQFF.

The rearrangement links TRBV6-1 to TRBJ2-7, with D unresolved. V shed 5 bases and J shed 4 bases, with 15 bases lying between them. Germline-derived CDR1 and CDR2 are MNHNS and SASEGT. This CDR3 is 14 amino acids long. The CDR3 DNA reads as TGTGCCAGCAGTCCTCCGGTAAGATCTTACGAGCAGTACTTC. The encoded protein is CASSPPVRSYEQYF.

J is TRBJ2-5 and V is TRBV7-9; 8 nucleotides match TRBD1. Germline CDR1 reads SEHNR; CDR2 reads FQNEAQ (reference sequence). V dropped 5 bases and J dropped 1; count of bases not matched to a gene: 12. This CDR3 region has 17 residues. CDR3 protein: CASSRMTGAGFQETQYF. CDR3 DNA sequence: TGTGCCAGCAGCCGTATGACAGGGGCCGGGTTCCAAGAGACCCAGTACTTC.